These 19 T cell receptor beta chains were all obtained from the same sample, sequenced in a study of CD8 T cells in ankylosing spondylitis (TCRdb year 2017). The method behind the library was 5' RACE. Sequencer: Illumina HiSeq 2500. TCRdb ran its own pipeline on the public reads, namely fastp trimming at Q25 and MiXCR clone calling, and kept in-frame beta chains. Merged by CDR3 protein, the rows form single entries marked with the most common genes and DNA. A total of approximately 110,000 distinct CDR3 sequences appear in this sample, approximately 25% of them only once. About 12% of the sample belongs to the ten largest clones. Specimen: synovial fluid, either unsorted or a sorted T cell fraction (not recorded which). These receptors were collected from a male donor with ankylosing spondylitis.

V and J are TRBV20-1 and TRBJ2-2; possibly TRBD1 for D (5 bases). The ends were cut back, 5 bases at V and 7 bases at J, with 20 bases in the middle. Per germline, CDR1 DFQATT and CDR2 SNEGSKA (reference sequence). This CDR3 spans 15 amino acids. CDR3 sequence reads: CSAVSGAVASGELFF. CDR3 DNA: TGCAGTGCTGTCAGTGGGGCAGTGGCTAGCGGGGAGCTGTTTTTT.

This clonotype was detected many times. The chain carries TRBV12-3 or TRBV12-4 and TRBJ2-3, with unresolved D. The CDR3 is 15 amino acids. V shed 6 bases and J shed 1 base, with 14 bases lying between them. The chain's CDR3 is CASRKDLEGTDTQYF. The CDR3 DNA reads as TGTGCCAGCAGAAAGGACCTAGAGGGCACAGATACGCAGTATTTT.

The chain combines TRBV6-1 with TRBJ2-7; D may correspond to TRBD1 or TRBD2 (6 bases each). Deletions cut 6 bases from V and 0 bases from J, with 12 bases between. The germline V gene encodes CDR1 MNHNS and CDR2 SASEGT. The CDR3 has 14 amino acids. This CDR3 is CASRRGASSYEQYV. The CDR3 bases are TGTGCCAGCAGGAGGGGGGCGAGCTCCTACGAGCAGTACGTC.

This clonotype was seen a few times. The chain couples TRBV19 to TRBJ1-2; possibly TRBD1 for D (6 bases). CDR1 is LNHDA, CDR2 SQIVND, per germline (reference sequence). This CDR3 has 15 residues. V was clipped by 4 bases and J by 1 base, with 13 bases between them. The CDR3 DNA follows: TGTGCCAGTAGTACCCGACAGGCTTTTAACTATGGCTACACCTTC. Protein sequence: CASSTRQAFNYGYTF.

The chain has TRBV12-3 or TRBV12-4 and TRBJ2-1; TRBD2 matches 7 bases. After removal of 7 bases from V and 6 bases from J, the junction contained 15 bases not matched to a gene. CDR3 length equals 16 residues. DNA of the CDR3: TGTGCCAGCACCCACAATCCTCGGCTAGCGGTCAATGAGCAGTTCTTC. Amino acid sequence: CASTHNPRLAVNEQFF.

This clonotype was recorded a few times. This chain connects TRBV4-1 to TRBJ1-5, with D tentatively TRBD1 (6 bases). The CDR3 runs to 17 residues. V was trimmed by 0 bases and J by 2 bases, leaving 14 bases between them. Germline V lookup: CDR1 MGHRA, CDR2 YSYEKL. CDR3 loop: CASSQDLGGAGNQPQHF. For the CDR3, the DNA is TGCGCCAGCAGCCAAGATCTGGGGGGCGCGGGCAATCAGCCCCAGCATTTT.

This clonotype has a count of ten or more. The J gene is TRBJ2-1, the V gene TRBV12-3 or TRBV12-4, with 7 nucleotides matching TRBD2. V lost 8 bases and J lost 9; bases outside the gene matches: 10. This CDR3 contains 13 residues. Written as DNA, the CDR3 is TGTGCCAGCTGGCGGGCGGGAGCGAGTGAGCAGTTCTTC. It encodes CASWRAGASEQFF.

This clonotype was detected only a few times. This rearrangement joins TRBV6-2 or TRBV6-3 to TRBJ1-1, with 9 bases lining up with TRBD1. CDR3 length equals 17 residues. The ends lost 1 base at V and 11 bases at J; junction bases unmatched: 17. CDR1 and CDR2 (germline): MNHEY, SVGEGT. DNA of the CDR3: TGTGCCAGCAGTTACTACCTTACCGCCGGGACAGGGAGACGGGCTTTCTTT. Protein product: CASSYYLTAGTGRRAFF.

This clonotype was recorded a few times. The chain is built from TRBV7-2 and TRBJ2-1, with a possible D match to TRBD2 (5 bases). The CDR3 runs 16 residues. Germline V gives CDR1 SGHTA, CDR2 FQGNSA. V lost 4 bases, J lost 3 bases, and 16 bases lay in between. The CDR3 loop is CASSSTSFLLYNEQFF. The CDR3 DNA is TGTGCCAGCAGCTCCACTAGTTTTCTCCTCTACAATGAGCAGTTCTTC.

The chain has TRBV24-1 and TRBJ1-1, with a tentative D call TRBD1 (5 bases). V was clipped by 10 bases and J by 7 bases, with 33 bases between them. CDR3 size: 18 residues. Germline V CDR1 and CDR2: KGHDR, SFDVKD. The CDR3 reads CATTEVRLAGTSWVEAFF. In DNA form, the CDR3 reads TGTGCCACGACTGAGGTAAGATTGGCAGGGACGTCTTGGGTTGAAGCTTTCTTT.

The CDR3 DNA is TGCAGCGTCGGAAGGACGGGAGATACGCAGTATTTT. Translating it yields CSVGRTGDTQYF. The chain is built from TRBV29-1 and TRBJ2-3, with D unresolved. From germline, CDR1 is SQVTM and CDR2 ANQGSEA. The V end was cut by 6 bases, the J end by 5 bases, with 12 bases between. CDR3 size: 12 residues.

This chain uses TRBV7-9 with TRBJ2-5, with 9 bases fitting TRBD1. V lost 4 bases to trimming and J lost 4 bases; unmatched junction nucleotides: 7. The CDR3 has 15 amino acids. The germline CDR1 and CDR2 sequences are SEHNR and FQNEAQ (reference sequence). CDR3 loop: CASSSLGQGGETQYF. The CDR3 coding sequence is TGTGCCAGCAGCTCCCTGGGACAGGGCGGAGAGACCCAGTACTTC.

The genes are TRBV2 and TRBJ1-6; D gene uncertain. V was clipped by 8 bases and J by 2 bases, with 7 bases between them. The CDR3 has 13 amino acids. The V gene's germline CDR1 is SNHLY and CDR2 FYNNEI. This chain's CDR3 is CASDRTYNSPLHF. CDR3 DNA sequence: TGTGCCAGCGATAGGACCTATAATTCACCCCTCCACTTT.

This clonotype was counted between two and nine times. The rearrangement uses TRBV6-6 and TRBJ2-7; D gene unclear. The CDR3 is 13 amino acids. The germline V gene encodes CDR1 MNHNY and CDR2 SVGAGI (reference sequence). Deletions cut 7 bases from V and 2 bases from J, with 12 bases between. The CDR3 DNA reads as TGTGCCAGCAAAGATCAAGGGACCTACGAGCAGTACTTC. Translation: CASKDQGTYEQYF.

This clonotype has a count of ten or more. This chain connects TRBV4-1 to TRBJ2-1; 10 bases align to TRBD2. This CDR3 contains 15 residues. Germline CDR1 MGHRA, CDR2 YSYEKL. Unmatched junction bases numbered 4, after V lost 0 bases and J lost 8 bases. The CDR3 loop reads CASSQEPSGRYEQFF. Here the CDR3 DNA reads TGCGCCAGCAGCCAAGAACCTAGCGGGAGATATGAGCAGTTCTTC.

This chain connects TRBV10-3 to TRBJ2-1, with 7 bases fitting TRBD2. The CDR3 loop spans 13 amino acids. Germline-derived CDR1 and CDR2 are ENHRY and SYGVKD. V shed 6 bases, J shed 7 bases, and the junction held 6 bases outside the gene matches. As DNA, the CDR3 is TGTGCCATCAGGGGGAGGGGCGAGAATGAGCAGTTCTTC. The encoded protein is CAIRGRGENEQFF.

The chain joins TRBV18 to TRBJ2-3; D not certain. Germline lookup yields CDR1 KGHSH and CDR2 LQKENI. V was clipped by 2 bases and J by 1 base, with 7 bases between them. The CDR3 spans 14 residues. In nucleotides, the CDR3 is TGTGCCAGCTCACCAGCTATCGGCACAGATACGCAGTATTTT. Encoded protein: CASSPAIGTDTQYF. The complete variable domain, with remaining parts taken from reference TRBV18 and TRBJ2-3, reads NAGVMQNPRHLVRRRGQEARLRCSPMKGHSHVYWYRQLPEEGLKFMVYLQKENIIDESGMPKERFSAEFPKEGPSILRIQQVVRGDSAAYFCASSPAIGTDTQYFGPGTRLTVL.

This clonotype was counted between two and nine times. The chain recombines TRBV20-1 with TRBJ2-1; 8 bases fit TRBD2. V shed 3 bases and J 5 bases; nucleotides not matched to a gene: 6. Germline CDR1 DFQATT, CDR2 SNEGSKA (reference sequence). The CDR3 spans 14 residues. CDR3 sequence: CSASPAGADNEQFF. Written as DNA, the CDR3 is TGCAGTGCTAGCCCAGCGGGAGCGGACAATGAGCAGTTCTTC.

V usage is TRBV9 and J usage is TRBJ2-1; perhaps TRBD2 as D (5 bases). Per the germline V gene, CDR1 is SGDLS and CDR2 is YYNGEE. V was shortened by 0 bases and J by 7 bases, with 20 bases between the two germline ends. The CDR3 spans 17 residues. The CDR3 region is CASSVDPVRTSPNEQFF. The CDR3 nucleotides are TGTGCCAGCAGCGTAGACCCTGTTCGAACTAGTCCGAATGAGCAGTTCTTC.